Sequencing of this TCR beta chain was carried out in a study of identical twins' blood T cells. Original analysis: Clonotypes per individual ranged from about 95,000 to nearly 550,000. TCRdb processed the 5' RACE reads anew with MiXCR; each CDR3 protein has one entry. TCRdb's processing, not the study's, gives the V and J calls here. The data contain roughly 340,000 distinct CDR3 sequences, roughly 31% of them singletons. The V end lost 2 bases, the J end lost 7 bases, and 6 bases lay between the germline ends. The CDR3 extends over 13 amino acids. Germline V gene lookup returns CDR1 PRHDT and CDR2 FYEKMQ (reference sequence).

V is TRBV13 and J is TRBJ1-6; TRBD1 is a possible D gene (5 bases). Input material: PBMCs. The source of this sequence is a woman aged 18-49 years in good health. CDR3 in amino acids: CASSLRQNSPLHF. For the CDR3, the DNA is TGTGCCAGCAGCTTACGACAGAATTCACCCCTCCACTTT.